This T cell receptor beta chain was retrieved from a study of OX40 agonist ivuxolimab in advanced cancers. For the study at large: Participants, 82.7% male, averaged around 60 years of age, ranging from 23 to 79. One patient with hepatocellular carcinoma and two with cutaneous melanoma, three in all, had partial responses. Broader study findings: At 0.1 to 3.0 mg/kg, CD4+ and CD8+ blood T cells expanded clonally by week 6.

Germline CDR1 and CDR2: LNHDA and SQIVND (reference sequence). Trimming pared 5 bases from V and 3 bases from J, leaving 14 bases between. This CDR3 comprises 14 residues. Details on this clone: The target antigen is unknown.

Some clones are missing from TCRdb's copy, which holds only in-frame ones; the method was immunoSEQ multiplex PCR. This sample yields approximately 94,000 clones, of which approximately 91% are seen a single time; about 0.17% belongs to the top ten. Source: CD4+ or CD8+ T cells sorted from blood, taken in a trial of the OX40 agonist ivuxolimab. The chain couples TRBV19 to TRBJ2-7; D gene uncertain. This sequence originates from an adult with an advanced solid tumor such as melanoma, head and neck, liver or kidney cancer. The CDR3 reads CASSFGSTYYEQYF. CDR3 nucleotide sequence: TGTGCCAGTAGTTTTGGATCTACGTACTACGAGCAGTACTTC.